This T cell receptor beta chain is from a study of T cell changes during pregnancy in multiple sclerosis. Assay used: immunoSEQ multiplex PCR; TCRdb lists only in-frame clones, some missing. The sample consists of about 73,000 clones, roughly nine tenths of them appearing once. The material sequenced was peripheral blood, taken in the second trimester of pregnancy. The sequence came from a female donor in good health, enrolled as a control in a pregnancy study.

The CDR3 loop reads CASSPRGQNYGYTF. In nucleotides, the CDR3 is TGTGCCAGCAGCCCCCGCGGACAGAACTATGGCTACACCTTC. This chain connects TRBV14 to TRBJ1-2; TRBD1 is a possible D gene (6 bases). This CDR3 contains 14 residues. Germline V gene data show CDR1 as SGHDN and CDR2 as FVKESK. V was clipped by 4 bases and J by 2 bases, with 11 bases between them. The full variable domain, in which reference TRBV14 and TRBJ1-2 provide the parts outside the CDR3, is EAGVTQFPSHSVIEKGQTVTLRCDPISGHDNLYWYRRVMGKEIKFLLHFVKESKQDESGMPNNRFLAERTGGTYSTLKVQPAELEDSGVYFCASSPRGQNYGYTFGSGTRLTVV.